Each of the 24 T cell receptor beta chains below was sequenced from the same sample in a study of T cell repertoires in cytomegalovirus infection. These receptors' targets are unknown. TCRdb recomputed calls from the reads with MiXCR, one row per CDR3 protein. The sample contains 680,000 or so distinct CDR3 sequences, 30% to 40% of which appear only once. The sequencing used cultured PBMCs, collected from culture after CMV antigen stimulation. The receptor source for this set is a human donor in good health (CMV status not recorded). Some clones in this sample may be carry-over from other donors' samples.

The J gene is TRBJ1-5, the V gene TRBV4-2; D gene uncertain. Germline-derived CDR1 and CDR2 are LGHNA and YNFKEQ. CDR3 size: 16 residues. Trimming stripped 0 bases from V and 5 bases from J, with 14 bases between. CDR3 sequence: CASSQDPGSAYQPQHF. The CDR3 coding sequence is TGTGCCAGCAGCCAAGATCCGGGGTCGGCGTATCAGCCCCAGCATTTT.

About this clonotype itself: A read error may account for a junction end that differs from germline. The chain combines TRBV4-1 with TRBJ2-3; 14 bases agree with TRBD2. Per the germline V gene, CDR1 is MGHRA and CDR2 is YSYEKL. CDR3 length: 17 amino acids. This CDR3 is CGSSQDRLAGGADTQYF. Here the CDR3 DNA reads TGCGGCAGCAGCCAAGATCGACTAGCGGGAGGGGCAGATACGCAGTATTTT.

This clonotype was seen ten or more times. The CDR3, as DNA: TGTGCCAGCAGTGAGAGCCGGGACCAAGCTTTCTTT. Translated: CASSESRDQAFF. The genes are TRBV6-1 and TRBJ1-1; the D gene is possibly TRBD1 (5 bases). CDR1 MNHNS and CDR2 SASEGT come from the germline V gene. The CDR3 is 12 residues long. V was clipped by 3 bases and J by 9 bases, with 11 bases between them.

This clonotype has just a few counts. This rearrangement joins TRBV28 to TRBJ2-1; D might be TRBD1 (5 bases). Between the trimmed V and J ends, which lost 2 bases and 4 bases, there was a span of 12 bases. Germline V gives CDR1 MDHEN, CDR2 SYDVKM. This CDR3 comprises 15 residues. DNA for the CDR3: TGTGCCAGCAGTTTAGAACAGGCCCCTTACAATGAGCAGTTCTTC. It encodes CASSLEQAPYNEQFF.

The chain is built from TRBV28 and TRBJ1-2; a weak D match, TRBD1 (5 bases). Germline loops: CDR1 MDHEN, CDR2 SYDVKM. Trimming stripped 7 bases from V and 7 bases from J, with 10 bases between. The CDR3 runs 11 residues. The DNA of the CDR3 is TGTGCCAGCATGAGGAGGGGTGGCTACACCTTC. This codes for CASMRRGGYTF.

This clonotype was detected a few times. The rearrangement uses TRBV6-1 and TRBJ2-3; D not certain. This CDR3 region has 14 residues. The V and J ends lost 7 bases and 4 bases respectively, with 15 bases between them. CDR1 is MNHNS, CDR2 SASEGT, per germline. This CDR3 is CASMEGSNPDTQYF. The CDR3 DNA reads as TGTGCCAGCATGGAAGGGTCCAATCCAGATACGCAGTATTTT.

The J gene is TRBJ1-5, the V gene TRBV9; no reliable D call. CDR1 and CDR2 (germline): SGDLS, YYNGEE. This CDR3 spans 10 amino acids. Trimming removed 6 bases at V and 7 bases at J, with 5 bases between. The CDR3 loop reads CASTKQPQHF. The CDR3 nucleotides are TGTGCCAGCACGAAGCAGCCCCAGCATTTT.

This clonotype has more than one count but fewer than ten. The chain combines TRBV12-3 or TRBV12-4 with TRBJ2-7; the match to TRBD2 covers 7 bases. This CDR3 spans 15 amino acids. Trimming cost V 3 bases and J 4 bases; bases outside gene matches: 9. The CDR3 region has the DNA TGTGCCAGCAGTTTTTGGGGGGGGGAATCATACGAGCAGTACTTC. It specifies CASSFWGGESYEQYF.

V usage is TRBV12-3 or TRBV12-4 and J usage is TRBJ1-2; D remains ambiguous. The CDR3 contains 15 residues. Trimming removed 6 bases at V and 4 bases at J, with 18 bases between. Written as DNA, the CDR3 is TGTGCCAGCAGCCTACGCAGCTTACCCGTCTATGGCTACACCTTC. Translating gives CASSLRSLPVYGYTF.

Ten or more counts support this clonotype. The chain has TRBV12-3 or TRBV12-4 and TRBJ1-6; TRBD1 matches 8 bases. V shed 3 bases, J shed 7 bases, and the junction held 2 bases outside the gene matches. The CDR3 is 14 amino acids. In DNA, the CDR3 is TGTGCCAGCAGTTTCGGACAGGGCAATTCACCCCTCCACTTT. Its protein is CASSFGQGNSPLHF.

This clonotype was counted a few times. The chain uses TRBV19 and TRBJ2-3; TRBD2 aligns across 7 bases. J gave up 6 bases and V 6 bases, and 3 bases lay outside the gene matches. The CDR3 runs to 12 residues. The germline gives CDR1 LNHDA, CDR2 SQIVND (reference sequence). The CDR3 is CASRLGGDTQYF. Here the CDR3 DNA reads TGTGCCAGTAGACTCGGGGGGGATACGCAGTATTTT.

The chain couples TRBV7-8 to TRBJ2-3, with D unresolved. This CDR3 comprises 17 residues. Germline CDR1 is SGHVS and CDR2 is FQNEAQ. Trimming took 5 bases from V and 1 from J, leaving 19 bases between them. CDR3 coding DNA: TGTGCCAGCAGCCCCCCACCGTCATACTCGGGCACAGATACGCAGTATTTT. Its protein is CASSPPPSYSGTDTQYF. Full variable domain (missing parts from reference TRBV7-8 and TRBJ2-3): GAGVSQSPRYKVAKRGQDVALRCDPISGHVSLFWYQQALGQGPEFLTYFQNEAQLDKSGLPSDRFFAERPEGSVSTLKIQRTQQEDSAVYLCASSPPPSYSGTDTQYFGPGTRLTVL.

The V call is TRBV20-1, the J call TRBJ1-2; no clear D gene. Trimming took off 6 bases at V and 7 bases at J, with 18 bases between the two ends. Germline V gene lookup returns CDR1 DFQATT and CDR2 SNEGSKA (reference sequence). CDR3 length: 13 amino acids. Written as DNA, the CDR3 is TGCAGTGCGAAGGGTTTTGGGGATGCTGGCTACACCTTC. The encoded protein is CSAKGFGDAGYTF.

V is TRBV19 and J is TRBJ1-5; D is undetermined. Germline V lookup: CDR1 LNHDA, CDR2 SQIVND (reference sequence). The CDR3 totals 14 residues. Trimming took off 2 bases at V and 2 bases at J, with 7 bases between the two ends. CDR3 bases: TGTGCCAGTAGTATAAGAAGAGGCAATCAGCCCCAGCATTTT. It encodes CASSIRRGNQPQHF.

The chain joins TRBV27 to TRBJ2-3; the match to TRBD1 covers 10 bases. This CDR3 comprises 16 residues. The junction had 11 bases not matched to a gene; V was cut back by 6 bases and J by 5 bases. The germline gives CDR1 MNHEY, CDR2 SMNVEV (reference sequence). Written as DNA, the CDR3 is TGTGCCAGCAGCACCCGACAGGGGGCGCGAAAAGATACGCAGTATTTT. Translated, it gives CASSTRQGARKDTQYF.

The rearrangement joins TRBV2 to TRBJ2-3; D is unclear. V shed 4 bases and J shed 6 bases, with 20 bases lying between them. Germline V gene lookup returns CDR1 SNHLY and CDR2 FYNNEI. The CDR3 spans 16 residues. The CDR3 nucleotides read TGTGCCAGCAGTGGCGACGGCCAACGGGTAGGGGATACGCAGTATTTT. Translating gives CASSGDGQRVGDTQYF.

In the case of this clonotype: A read error may produce the germline difference seen at one junction end. The gene calls are TRBV12-3 or TRBV12-4 and TRBJ2-7; 8 positions match TRBD2. The CDR3 sequence is 12 residues long. The CDR3, as DNA: TGTGCCAGCAATCCCGGGGGGGACGAGCAGTGCTTC. It translates to CASNPGGDEQCF.

V and J are TRBV6-2 or TRBV6-3 and TRBJ2-3, with 11 bases fitting TRBD2. Losses at the gene ends were 2 bases for V and 6 bases for J; bases not matched to a gene: 4. The CDR3 spans 15 residues. Germline V lookup: CDR1 MNHEY, CDR2 SVGEGT. The CDR3 region has the DNA TGTGCCAGCAGTTACATAGCGGGAGGGCCCGATACGCAGTATTTT. Protein product: CASSYIAGGPDTQYF.

A few counts support this clonotype. J is TRBJ2-7 and V is TRBV7-6; maybe TRBD1 (6 bases). CDR3 length: 14 amino acids. Germline assignment: CDR1 SGHVS and CDR2 FNYEAQ. V was trimmed by 5 bases and J by 3 bases, leaving 14 bases between them. In DNA form, the CDR3 reads TGTGCCAGCAGCCCCCGACAGGACCTCTACGAGCAGTACTTC. Protein: CASSPRQDLYEQYF.

The genes are TRBV6-6 and TRBJ1-5; tentatively, D is TRBD1 (5 bases). The CDR3 has 11 residues. Trimming stripped 2 bases from V and 9 bases from J, with 5 bases between. Germline V gene data show CDR1 as MNHNY and CDR2 as SVGAGI (reference sequence). The CDR3 coding sequence is TGTGCCAGCAGTTACGGGGGGCCCCAGCATTTT. It translates to CASSYGGPQHF.

The genes are TRBV29-1 and TRBJ2-5, with 9 nucleotides matching TRBD2. The J segment lost 5 bases and the V segment lost 6 bases, leaving 10 bases of the junction unmatched. This CDR3 has 14 amino acids. CDR1 is SQVTM, CDR2 ANQGSEA, per germline. The CDR3 region is CSVLGLAGHETQYF. Here the CDR3 DNA reads TGCAGCGTCCTGGGGCTAGCGGGACATGAGACCCAGTACTTC.

The V and J genes are TRBV10-3 and TRBJ2-3; 8 bases fit TRBD2. Per germline, CDR1 ENHRY and CDR2 SYGVKD. With V trimmed by 10 bases and J by 2 bases, 23 bases remained unmatched. There are 19 residues in the CDR3. The CDR3 nucleotides are TGTGCCACACGTTCGGGGACTAGTTTTCCCGTTCCTCACACAGATACGCAGTATTTT. This encodes CATRSGTSFPVPHTDTQYF.

This clonotype was seen only a few times. The V gene is TRBV6-1, the J gene TRBJ2-6; D gene ambiguous. V dropped 1 base and J dropped 7 bases, with 11 bases sitting between them. The CDR3 has 15 residues. Germline CDR1 MNHNS, CDR2 SASEGT. The CDR3, as DNA: TGTGCCAGCAGTGAAGGGCTGGTTTCAGCCAACGTCCTGACTTTC. It translates to CASSEGLVSANVLTF.

The chain recombines TRBV7-9 with TRBJ2-5; 7 bases agree with TRBD1. CDR1 and CDR2 (germline): SEHNR, FQNEAQ (reference sequence). The V gene end was trimmed by 5 bases and the J gene end by 2 bases; junction bases not matched to a gene: 8. CDR3 length equals 15 residues. The CDR3 here is CASSQSGQSQETQYF. The CDR3 DNA reads as TGTGCCAGCAGCCAGTCGGGACAGTCACAAGAGACCCAGTACTTC.